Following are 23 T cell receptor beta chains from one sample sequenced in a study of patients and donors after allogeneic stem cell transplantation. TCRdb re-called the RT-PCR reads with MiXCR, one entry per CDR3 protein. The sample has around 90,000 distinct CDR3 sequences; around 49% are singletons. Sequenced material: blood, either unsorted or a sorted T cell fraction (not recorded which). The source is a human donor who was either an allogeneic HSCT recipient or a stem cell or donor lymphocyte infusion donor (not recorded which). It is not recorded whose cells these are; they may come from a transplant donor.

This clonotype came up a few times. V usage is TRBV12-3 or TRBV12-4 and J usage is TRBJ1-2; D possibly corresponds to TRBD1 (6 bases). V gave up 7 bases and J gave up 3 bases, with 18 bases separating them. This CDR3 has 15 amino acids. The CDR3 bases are TGTGCCAGCACCCTCGACAGGAATCACCACTATGGCTACACCTTC. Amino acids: CASTLDRNHHYGYTF.

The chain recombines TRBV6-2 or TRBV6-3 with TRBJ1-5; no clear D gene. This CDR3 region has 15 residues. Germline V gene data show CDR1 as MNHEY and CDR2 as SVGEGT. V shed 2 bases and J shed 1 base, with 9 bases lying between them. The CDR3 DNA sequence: TGTGCCAGCAGTTACGCGGTGATAAGCAATCAGCCCCAGCATTTT. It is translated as CASSYAVISNQPQHF.

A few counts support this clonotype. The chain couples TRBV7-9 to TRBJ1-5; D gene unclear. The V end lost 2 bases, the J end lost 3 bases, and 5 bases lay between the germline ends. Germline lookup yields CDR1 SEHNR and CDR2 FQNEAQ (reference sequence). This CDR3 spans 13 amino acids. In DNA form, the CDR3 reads TGTGCCAGCAGCTTACAGGCCAATCAGCCCCAGCATTTT. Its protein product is CASSLQANQPQHF.

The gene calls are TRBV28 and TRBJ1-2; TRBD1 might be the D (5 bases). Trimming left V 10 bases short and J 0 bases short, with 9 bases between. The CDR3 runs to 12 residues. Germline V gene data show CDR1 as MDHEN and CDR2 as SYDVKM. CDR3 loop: CATRETNYGYTF. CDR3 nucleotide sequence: TGTGCCACCAGGGAGACTAACTATGGCTACACCTTC.

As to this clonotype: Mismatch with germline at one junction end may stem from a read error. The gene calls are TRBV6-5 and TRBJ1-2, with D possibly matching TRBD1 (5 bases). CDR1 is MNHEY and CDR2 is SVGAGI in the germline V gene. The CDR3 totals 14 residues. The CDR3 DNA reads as TGTGCGAGCAGATTACCCGGGGGACCTTATGGCTACACCTTC. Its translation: CASRLPGGPYGYTF.

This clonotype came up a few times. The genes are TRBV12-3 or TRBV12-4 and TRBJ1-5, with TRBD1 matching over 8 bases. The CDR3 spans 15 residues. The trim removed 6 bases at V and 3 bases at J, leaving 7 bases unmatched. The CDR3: CASRDGQGLNQPQHF. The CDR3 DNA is TGTGCCAGCAGAGATGGACAGGGCCTCAATCAGCCCCAGCATTTT.

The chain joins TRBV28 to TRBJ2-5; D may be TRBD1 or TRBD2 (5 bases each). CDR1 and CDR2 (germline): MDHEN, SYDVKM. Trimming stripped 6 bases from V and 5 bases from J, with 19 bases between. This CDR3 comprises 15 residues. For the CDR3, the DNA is TGTGCCAGCAGCCGCCTTGAGGGGAATGAGGAGACCCAGTACTTC. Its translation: CASSRLEGNEETQYF.

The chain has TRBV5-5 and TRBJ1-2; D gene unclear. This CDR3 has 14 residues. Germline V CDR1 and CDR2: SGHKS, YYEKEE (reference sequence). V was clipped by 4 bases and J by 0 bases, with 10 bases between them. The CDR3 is CASSQALANYGYTF. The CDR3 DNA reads TGTGCCAGCAGCCAAGCCCTAGCTAACTATGGCTACACCTTC.

CDR3 bases: TGTGCCAGCATCCCACACGCACAGGGGGCGGCTGAAGCTTTCTTT. Its translation: CASIPHAQGAAEAFF. The chain recombines TRBV28 with TRBJ1-1; 9 bases match TRBD1. This CDR3 has 15 amino acids. The V segment lost 7 bases and the J segment 6 bases; nucleotides outside the gene matches: 12. In germline, CDR1 is MDHEN, CDR2 SYDVKM.

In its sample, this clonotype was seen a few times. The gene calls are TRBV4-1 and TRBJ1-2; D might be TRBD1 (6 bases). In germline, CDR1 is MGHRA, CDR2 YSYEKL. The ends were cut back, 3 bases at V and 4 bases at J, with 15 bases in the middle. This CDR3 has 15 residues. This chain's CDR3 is CASSQQGTNPYGYTF. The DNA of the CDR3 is TGCGCCAGCAGCCAGCAGGGGACAAACCCCTATGGCTACACCTTC.

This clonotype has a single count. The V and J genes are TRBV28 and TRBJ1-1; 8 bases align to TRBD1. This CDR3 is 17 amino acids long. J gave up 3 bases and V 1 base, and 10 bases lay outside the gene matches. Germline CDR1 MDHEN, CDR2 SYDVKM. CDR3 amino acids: CASSLSRTGKYYTEAFF. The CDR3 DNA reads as TGTGCCAGCAGTTTATCCCGGACAGGGAAATATTACACTGAAGCTTTCTTT.

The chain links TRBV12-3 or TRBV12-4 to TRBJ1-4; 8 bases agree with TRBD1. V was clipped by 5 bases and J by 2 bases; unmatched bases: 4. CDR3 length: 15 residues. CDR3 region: CASSPGGRTNEKLFF. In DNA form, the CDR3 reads TGTGCCAGCAGTCCAGGGGGCCGGACTAATGAAAAACTGTTTTTT.

The CDR3 spells CASKDQGKHEQYF. The CDR3 DNA reads as TGTGCCAGCAAAGATCAGGGGAAGCACGAGCAGTACTTC. The chain combines TRBV3-1 with TRBJ2-7; a weak D match, TRBD1 (6 bases). The V gene lost 7 bases and the J gene lost 5 bases, with 15 bases spanning the gap. CDR1 and CDR2 from the germline V gene are LGHDT and YNNKEL (reference sequence). This CDR3 contains 13 residues.

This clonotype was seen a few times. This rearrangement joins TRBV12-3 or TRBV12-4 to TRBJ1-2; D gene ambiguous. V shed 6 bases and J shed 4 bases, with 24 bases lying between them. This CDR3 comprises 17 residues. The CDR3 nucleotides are TGTGCCAGCAGCATTAGGCGGCAGACAATCCCCCTCTATGGCTACACCTTC. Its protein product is CASSIRRQTIPLYGYTF.

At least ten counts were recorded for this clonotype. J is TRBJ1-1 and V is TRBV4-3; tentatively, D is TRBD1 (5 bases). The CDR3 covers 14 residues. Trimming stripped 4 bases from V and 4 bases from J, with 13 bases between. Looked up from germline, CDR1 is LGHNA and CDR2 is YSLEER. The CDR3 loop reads CASSPNNGGTEAFF. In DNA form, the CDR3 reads TGCGCCAGCAGCCCTAATAATGGGGGCACTGAAGCTTTCTTT.

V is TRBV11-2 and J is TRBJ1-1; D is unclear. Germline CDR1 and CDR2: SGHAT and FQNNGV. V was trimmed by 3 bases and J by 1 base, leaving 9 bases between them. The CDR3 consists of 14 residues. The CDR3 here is CASSLKDWNTEAFF. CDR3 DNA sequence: TGTGCCAGCAGCTTGAAGGATTGGAACACTGAAGCTTTCTTT.

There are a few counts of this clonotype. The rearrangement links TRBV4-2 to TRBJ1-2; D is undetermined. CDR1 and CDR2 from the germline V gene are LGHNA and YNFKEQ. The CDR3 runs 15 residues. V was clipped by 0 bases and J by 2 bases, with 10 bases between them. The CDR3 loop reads CASSQEGGRNYGYTF. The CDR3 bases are TGTGCCAGCAGCCAAGAGGGAGGGAGGAACTATGGCTACACCTTC.

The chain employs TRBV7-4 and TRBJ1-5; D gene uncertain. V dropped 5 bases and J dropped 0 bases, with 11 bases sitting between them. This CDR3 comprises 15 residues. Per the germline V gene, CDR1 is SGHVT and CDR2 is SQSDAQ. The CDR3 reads CASSPRTDSNQPQHF. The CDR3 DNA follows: TGTGCCAGCAGCCCCCGGACGGATAGCAATCAGCCCCAGCATTTT.

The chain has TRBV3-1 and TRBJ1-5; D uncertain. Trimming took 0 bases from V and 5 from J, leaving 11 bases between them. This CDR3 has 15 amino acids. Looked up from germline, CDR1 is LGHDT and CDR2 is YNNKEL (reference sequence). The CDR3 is CASSQDGRGYQPQHF. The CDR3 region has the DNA TGTGCCAGCAGCCAAGATGGGCGGGGTTATCAGCCCCAGCATTTT.

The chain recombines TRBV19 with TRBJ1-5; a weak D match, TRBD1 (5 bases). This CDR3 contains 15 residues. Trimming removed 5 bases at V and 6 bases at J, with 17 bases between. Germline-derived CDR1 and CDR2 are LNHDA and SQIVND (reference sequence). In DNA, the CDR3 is TGTGCCAGTAGTCCGGGGGGAAGGGCCGGTCAGCCCCAGCATTTT. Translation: CASSPGGRAGQPQHF.

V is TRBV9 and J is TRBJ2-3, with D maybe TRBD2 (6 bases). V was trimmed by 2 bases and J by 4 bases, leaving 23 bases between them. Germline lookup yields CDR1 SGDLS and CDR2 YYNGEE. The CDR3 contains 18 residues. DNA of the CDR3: TGTGCCAGCAGCGTTCGTCTGGTTGGGCGGGATCACGCAGATACGCAGTATTTT. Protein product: CASSVRLVGRDHADTQYF.

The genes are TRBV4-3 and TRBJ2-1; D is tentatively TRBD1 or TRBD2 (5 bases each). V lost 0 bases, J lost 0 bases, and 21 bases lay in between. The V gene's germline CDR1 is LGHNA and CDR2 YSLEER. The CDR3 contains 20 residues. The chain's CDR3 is CASSQDSAPMGDGSYNEQFF. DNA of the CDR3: TGCGCCAGCAGCCAAGATAGTGCCCCCATGGGGGATGGCTCCTACAATGAGCAGTTCTTC.

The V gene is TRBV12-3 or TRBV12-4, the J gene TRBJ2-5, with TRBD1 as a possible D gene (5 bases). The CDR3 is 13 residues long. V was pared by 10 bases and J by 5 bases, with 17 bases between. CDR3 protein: CATHSQGSETQYF. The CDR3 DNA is TGTGCCACCCATTCTCAGGGCTCGGAGACCCAGTACTTC.